The rows below give T cell receptor beta chains drawn from one sample of a study of tumor-infiltrating lymphocytes in localized non-small cell lung cancer. Using immunoSEQ multiplex PCR, the repertoire was profiled, and TCRdb retains in-frame clones only, with some absent. The top ten hold 15% to 20% of the sample, which has over 11,000 clones, around four fifths seen once. Sequencing was done on a sample of lung tumor tissue. Receptors were obtained from a human donor with non-small cell lung cancer. CDR3s include the opening cysteine and the closing phenylalanine or tryptophan. D genes are given only for firm matches. The size of a clone is reported for some rows only, either as once, few or many, or as a class for expanded clones.

V: TRBV18
size: -
D: -
J: TRBJ1-2
CDR3: CASSPSSLRGGGYTF
DNA: TGTGCCAGCTCACCTTCTTCTCTCAGGGGAGGAGGCTACACCTTC

V: TRBV19
size: -
D: -
J: TRBJ1-2
CDR3: CASKKGDSAANYGYTF
DNA: TGTGCCAGTAAGAAGGGTGACAGCGCCGCTAACTATGGCTACACCTTC

V: TRBV5-1
size: -
D: -
J: TRBJ1-5
CDR3: CASSLAGGGQQPQHF
DNA: TGCGCCAGCAGCTTGGCGGGGGGAGGTCAACAGCCCCAGCATTTT

V: TRBV5-1
size: -
D: TRBD2
J: TRBJ2-2
CDR3: CASRATSGSPGELFF
DNA: TGCGCCAGCAGAGCGACTAGCGGGAGTCCCGGGGAGCTGTTTTTT

V: TRBV6-6
size: -
D: -
J: TRBJ1-3
CDR3: CASSYSGSGNTIYF
DNA: TGTGCCAGCAGTTACTCGGGGTCTGGAAACACCATATATTTT

V: TRBV7-8
size: -
D: TRBD1
J: TRBJ1-1
CDR3: CASSPGQGPTEAFF
DNA: TGTGCCAGCAGCCCGGGACAGGGTCCCACTGAAGCTTTCTTT

V: TRBV19
size: -
D: TRBD2
J: TRBJ2-2
CDR3: CASSRGGSITGELFF
DNA: TGTGCCAGTAGTAGGGGCGGGAGCATCACCGGGGAGCTGTTTTTT

V: TRBV6-6
size: few
D: -
J: TRBJ1-2
CDR3: CASSSSAYYGYTF
DNA: TGTGCCAGCAGTTCCAGCGCCTATTATGGCTACACCTTC

V: TRBV5-8
size: once
D: TRBD2
J: TRBJ2-3
CDR3: CASSLGLAGGITDTQYF
DNA: TGTGCCAGCAGCTTGGGACTAGCGGGGGGAATCACAGATACGCAGTATTTT

V: TRBV21-1
size: -
D: -
J: TRBJ2-1
CDR3: CASSTEQFF
DNA: TGTGCCAGCAGCACCGAGCAGTTCTTC

V: TRBV5-4
size: -
D: TRBD2
J: TRBJ2-6
CDR3: CASSPWGGSGANVLTF
DNA: TGTGCCAGCAGCCCCTGGGGGGGCTCTGGGGCCAACGTCCTGACTTTC

V: TRBV5-1
size: -
D: -
J: TRBJ2-6
CDR3: CASSLMTGANVLTF
DNA: TGCGCCAGCAGCTTAATGACAGGGGCCAACGTCCTGACTTTC

V: TRBV25-1
size: -
D: -
J: TRBJ1-6
CDR3: CASSESGYSSPLHF
DNA: TGTGCCAGCAGTGAATCAGGGTACTCTTCACCCCTCCACTTT

V: TRBV6-6
size: -
D: TRBD1
J: TRBJ2-5
CDR3: CASSTGGLQETQYF
DNA: TGTGCCAGCAGTACAGGGGGCCTCCAAGAGACCCAGTACTTC

V: TRBV10-3
size: -
D: -
J: TRBJ1-6
CDR3: CAIGPPEGNSPLHF
DNA: TGTGCCATCGGGCCGCCGGAAGGAAATTCACCCCTCCACTTT

V: TRBV5-1
size: -
D: -
J: TRBJ1-2
CDR3: CASSLVDSYGYTF
DNA: TGCGCCAGCAGCTTGGTGGACAGCTATGGCTACACCTTC

V: TRBV27
size: -
D: TRBD2
J: TRBJ2-7
CDR3: CASSSSGGTAYEQYF
DNA: TGTGCCAGCAGTTCTAGCGGGGGGACCGCCTACGAGCAGTACTTC

V: TRBV7-2
size: -
D: -
J: TRBJ1-1
CDR3: CASSVQVATEAFF
DNA: TGTGCCAGCAGCGTACAGGTTGCCACTGAAGCTTTCTTT

V: TRBV7-2
size: -
D: -
J: TRBJ2-1
CDR3: CASSLGGAWANEQFF
DNA: TGTGCCAGCAGCTTAGGGGGGGCCTGGGCCAATGAGCAGTTCTTC

V: TRBV4-1
size: -
D: TRBD2
J: TRBJ2-7
CDR3: CASSQVPSGRLGTYEQYF
DNA: TGCGCCAGCAGCCAAGTCCCTAGCGGGAGGCTCGGAACCTACGAGCAGTACTTC

V: TRBV5-1
size: -
D: TRBD1
J: TRBJ1-2
CDR3: CATKQLPGQAYGYTF
DNA: TGCGCAACAAAACAATTACCGGGACAGGCTTATGGCTACACCTTC

V: TRBV10-3
size: -
D: -
J: TRBJ2-3
CDR3: CAISWGADTQYF
DNA: TGTGCCATCAGTTGGGGGGCAGATACGCAGTATTTT

V: TRBV30
size: -
D: -
J: TRBJ1-3
CDR3: CAWKRTVGGNTIYF
DNA: TGTGCCTGGAAACGGACCGTTGGCGGAAACACCATATATTTT

V: TRBV9
size: -
D: TRBD1
J: TRBJ2-1
CDR3: CASSVEGDRGEQFF
DNA: TGTGCCAGCAGCGTAGAGGGGGACAGGGGTGAGCAGTTCTTC

V: TRBV5-4
size: -
D: -
J: TRBJ1-1
CDR3: CASSLDLRNTEAFF
DNA: TGTGCCAGCAGCTTGGATCTCCGGAACACTGAAGCTTTCTTT

V: TRBV14
size: -
D: -
J: TRBJ1-2
CDR3: CASSQGRNYGYTF
DNA: TGTGCCAGCAGCCAAGGCAGGAACTATGGCTACACCTTC

V: TRBV7-9
size: -
D: TRBD2
J: TRBJ2-2
CDR3: CASSFLRGGNTGELFF
DNA: TGTGCCAGCAGCTTTTTACGGGGGGGCAACACCGGGGAGCTGTTTTTT

V: TRBV28
size: -
D: -
J: TRBJ1-1
CDR3: CASNLLGNTEAFF
DNA: TGTGCCAGCAACTTGCTAGGGAACACTGAAGCTTTCTTT

V: TRBV29-1
size: -
D: -
J: TRBJ1-4
CDR3: CSVEGSGGNEKLFF
DNA: TGCAGCGTTGAAGGTTCCGGGGGCAATGAAAAACTGTTTTTT

V: TRBV7-9
size: -
D: -
J: TRBJ1-4
CDR3: CASSLELGIGCEF
DNA: TGTGCCAGCAGCTTAGAATTAGGGATCGGGTGCGAATTT

V: TRBV7-8
size: -
D: TRBD1
J: TRBJ1-5
CDR3: CASSSRGGSNQPQHF
DNA: TGTGCCAGCAGCTCCAGGGGGGGGAGCAATCAGCCCCAGCATTTT